The rows below give T cell receptor beta chains drawn from one sample of a study of blood T cell repertoires in COVID-19. TCRdb keeps only in-frame clones here, not all; method: immunoSEQ multiplex PCR. The sample has about 180,000 clones; 87% are singletons. The sequenced sample consisted of PBMCs or T cells enriched from blood (not recorded which). These receptors came from a human donor with acute COVID-19. The donor label of this sample is uncertain. The CDR3 runs from the conserved cysteine through the conserved F or W. Fields, in order: V gene, CDR3 protein.

v_gene: TRBV4-2
CDR3aa: CASSQAGGANTGELFF

v_gene: TRBV30
CDR3aa: CAWSDRTGVWGEQFF

v_gene: TRBV19
CDR3aa: CASRTDYSNQPQHF

v_gene: TRBV6-4
CDR3aa: CASSDKAGAGSEQFF

v_gene: TRBV12-5
CDR3aa: CASGLERGFTGELFF

v_gene: TRBV13
CDR3aa: CASSPGQINEQFF

v_gene: TRBV29-1
CDR3aa: CSVDRGHYQETQYF

v_gene: TRBV7-2
CDR3aa: CASSSFKGFTDTQYF

v_gene: TRBV11-2
CDR3aa: CASSHTSSGNTIYF

v_gene: TRBV6-2/TRBV6-3
CDR3aa: CASSIRDSAESGANVLTF

v_gene: TRBV10-3
CDR3aa: CAISESWQEKLFF

v_gene: TRBV9
CDR3aa: CASSVAQGLADTQYF

v_gene: TRBV18
CDR3aa: CASSPLGQGFSYEQYF

v_gene: TRBV6-1
CDR3aa: CASSEAAGSNTGELFF

v_gene: TRBV6-5
CDR3aa: CASRTSGLSDEQYF

v_gene: TRBV19
CDR3aa: CASSPGALGIHGYTF

v_gene: TRBV18
CDR3aa: CASSPPSRGTYEQYF

v_gene: TRBV30
CDR3aa: CAWSVPGPHAGWTGELFF

v_gene: TRBV2
CDR3aa: CASSLAGGQTGELFF

v_gene: TRBV5-6
CDR3aa: CASTGDSPSGNQPQHF

v_gene: TRBV7-2
CDR3aa: CASSLTGAGNTIYF

v_gene: TRBV7-9
CDR3aa: CASSERTGANTEAFF

v_gene: TRBV18
CDR3aa: CASSKNGGGTYEQYF

v_gene: TRBV5-6
CDR3aa: CASSSGITGGDEQFF

v_gene: TRBV5-6
CDR3aa: CASRGPGQRTEAFF

v_gene: TRBV4-2
CDR3aa: CASSQVGTGGRFGNTEAFF

v_gene: TRBV7-9
CDR3aa: CASSLASGGQETQYF

v_gene: TRBV27
CDR3aa: CASSSGTGRNSPLHF

v_gene: TRBV7-2
CDR3aa: CASSQNLQETQYF

v_gene: TRBV5-6
CDR3aa: CASSPVYGSEAFF

v_gene: TRBV21-1
CDR3aa: CASSETDRAYNEQFF